Presented here are 18 T cell receptor delta chains from one specimen sequenced in a study of γδ T cells in repeated Plasmodium falciparum infection. Vgamma9/Vdelta2+ and Vdelta2-negative gammadelta T cells were flow-sorted from PBMC for bulk sequencing. TCRdb reanalysed the multiplex PCR reads with CATT. The sample has some 100,000 delta-chain clones, around 1.4% seen once. Sequenced material: gamma-delta T cells from blood. The receptor source for this set is a pool of human donors (malaria-infected and uninfected, not separated).

This clone was seen only a few times. A read error is the likely source, as a far larger clone sits one nucleotide away. Other DNA sequences of this sample code for an identical CDR3. The chain combines TRDV2 with TRDJ1; 7 bases fit TRDD3. This CDR3 region has 14 residues. Germline V gene data show CDR1 as GEAIGNYY and CDR2 as EKD. The V segment lost 3 bases and the J segment 3 bases; nucleotides outside the gene matches: 6. Here the CDR3 reads CACDPITGADKLIF. As DNA, the CDR3 is TGTGCCTGTGACCCGATTACTGGGGCCGATAAACTCATCTTT.

Many counts were recorded for this clone. The genes are TRDV1 and TRDJ1; either TRDD2 or TRDD3 may supply D (5 bases each). CDR1 and CDR2 from the germline V gene are TSWWSYY and QGS. CDR3 length: 17 residues. Trimming pared 0 bases from V and 5 bases from J, leaving 19 bases between. For the CDR3, the DNA is TGTGCTCTTGGGGAACTTGCCTACTCAGCTGGGATGGATAAACTCATCTTT. This sequence encodes CALGELAYSAGMDKLIF.

This clone has at least ten counts. This sequence joins TRDV1 and TRDJ1; 10 positions match TRDD3. CDR1 and CDR2 from the germline V gene are TSWWSYY and QGS. The junction had 26 bases not matched to a gene; V was cut back by 5 bases and J by 2 bases. The CDR3 sequence is 22 residues long. CDR3 in amino acids: CALGSKTYSPSCTGGCTDKLIF. CDR3 coding DNA: TGTGCTCTTGGGTCCAAGACTTACTCGCCCTCGTGTACTGGGGGATGTACCGATAAACTCATCTTT.

This clone turned up a few times. Given a far larger clone just one base away, this is likely a sequencing read error. Different DNA sequences within this sample yield the same CDR3. The rearrangement joins TRDV1 to TRDJ1; the D is unclear. The CDR3 is 13 residues long. CDR1 and CDR2 (germline): TSWWSYY, QGS. CDR3 loop: CALGDSTTDKLIF. CDR3 in DNA: TGTGCTCTTGGGGATTCTACTACCGATAAACTTATCTTT.

This clone was seen only a few times. TCRdb has a much larger clone's protein, which differs at residue 3 from the translation of this DNA, likely because of a read error; what is shown is the protein translated from the DNA. The genes are TRDV1 and TRDJ1; D is possibly TRDD3 (6 bases). No J gene was available from TCRdb, and it was assigned here by a germline match of the DNA. The CDR3 contains 10 residues. Per the germline V gene, CDR1 is TSWWSYY and CDR2 is QGS. Written as DNA, the CDR3 is TGTGCTCCTGGGGTCGATAAACTCATCTTT. This codes for CAPGVDKLIF.

This clone was observed a handful of times. A read error likely explains why the TCRdb protein, taken from a much larger clone, differs from this DNA's translation at residue 11; the protein shown is translated from the DNA. The chain joins TRDV1 to TRDJ1; TRDD3 matches 8 bases. TCRdb does not report a J gene; here it was assigned by matching the DNA to germline references. V lost 1 base and J lost 0; bases outside the gene matches: 22. Germline values: CDR1 TSWWSYY, CDR2 QGS. The CDR3 consists of 22 residues. CDR3 DNA: TGTGCTCTTGGGGAACGTAGTTACTGGGGGGTAAACCCTCCGCCGTACACCGATAAACTCATCTTT. This encodes CALGERSYWGVNPPPYTDKLIF.

Only a few counts were recorded for this clone. The V call is TRDV1, the J call TRDJ1; 9 nucleotides agree with TRDD2. Because TCRdb records no J gene, it was assigned here through a match of the DNA to germline. CDR1 is TSWWSYY and CDR2 is QGS in the germline V gene. With 2 bases clipped from V and 3 bases from J, the junction kept 22 bases outside the gene matches. The CDR3 has 21 amino acids. The CDR3 loop reads CALGENCLPTCPGLGPDKLIF. DNA of the CDR3: TGTGCTCTTGGGGAAAATTGCCTTCCTACATGTCCCGGATTGGGACCCGATAAACTCATCTTT.

This clone was seen a handful of times. TCRdb shows a much larger clone's protein in place of this DNA's translation, and the two differ at residue 6, likely through a read error; the protein shown is translated from the DNA. The chain employs TRDV1 and TRDJ2; TRDD3 might be the D (6 bases). The J gene was not available in TCRdb and was assigned here by matching the DNA to germline segments. The CDR3 runs 17 residues. Trimming stripped 3 bases from V and 1 base from J, with 15 bases between. Germline CDR1 reads TSWWSYY; CDR2 reads QGS. CDR3 nucleotides: TGTGCTCTTGGGGAGACATGGGGGTCCCATTTGACAGCACAACTCTTCTTT. It specifies CALGETWGSHLTAQLFF.

This clone was found a few times. This likely came from a read error, as a far larger clone is one base away. The sample carries other DNA sequences with the same CDR3. This rearrangement joins TRDV1 to TRDJ1; TRDD3 matches 12 bases. The CDR3 sequence is 26 residues long. Germline V gene sequence: CDR1 TSWWSYY, CDR2 QGS. The CDR3 bases are TGTGCTCTTGGGGAACTTGGGGTCCTACGTCCCCGTACTGGGGGATACCAAGAACTTCACACCGATAAACTAATCTTT. Translating gives CALGELGVLRPRTGGYQELHTDKLIF.

A few counts support this clone. This likely came from a read error, as a far larger clone is one base away. The same CDR3 can be traced to other DNA sequences in this sample. V gene TRDV1 combines with J gene TRDJ1; 12 bases agree with TRDD3. No J segment appears in TCRdb, so it was assigned here by matching the sequence to germline. The CDR3 runs to 23 residues. Looked up from germline, CDR1 is TSWWSYY and CDR2 is QGS. J gave up 0 bases and V 3 bases, and 23 bases lay outside the gene matches. The CDR3 loop reads CALGELEGFLRSYWGIHTDKLIF. The CDR3 bases are TGTGCTCTTGGGGAGCTAGAAGGCTTCCTACGTTCATACTGGGGGATACACACCGATAAACTCATCTTT.

This clone was seen a handful of times. Given a far larger clone just one base away, this is likely a sequencing read error. The sample contains more than one DNA sequence encoding this CDR3. This chain connects TRDV1 to TRDJ1, with D tentatively TRDD2 (5 bases). TCRdb does not report a J gene; here it was assigned by matching the DNA to germline references. The germline V gene encodes CDR1 TSWWSYY and CDR2 QGS. The CDR3 sequence is 21 residues long. Trimming pared 9 bases from V and 0 bases from J, leaving 35 bases between. The CDR3 protein is CALTRIEGLPTRRFYTDKLIF. In nucleotides, the CDR3 is TGTGCTCTCACGAGAATCGAGGGCCTCCCTACGCGGAGGTTTTACACCGATAAACTCATCTTT.

For this clone: TCRdb pairs this DNA with a much larger clone's protein that differs at residue 9, likely a read error; the protein shown was translated from the DNA. The rearrangement uses TRDV2 and TRDJ3; TRDD3 aligns across 8 bases. The J gene is not listed in TCRdb, so it was assigned here from a DNA match to germline. Germline values: CDR1 GEAIGNYY, CDR2 EKD. CDR3 length: 18 amino acids. V was pared by 0 bases and J by 0 bases, with 3 bases of the junction left unmatched. CDR3 sequence reads: CACDTVLGGSWDTRQMFF. The CDR3 nucleotides are TGTGCCTGTGACACCGTACTGGGGGGCTCCTGGGACACCCGACAGATGTTTTTC.

As regards this clone: The TCRdb record carries a much larger clone's protein, which differs from this DNA's translation at residue 4; a read error is the likely cause, and the protein listed here is the DNA translation. The chain has TRDV2 and TRDJ1; 7 nucleotides line up with TRDD3. No J gene is reported in TCRdb; it was inferred here by comparing the DNA with germline. Germline loops: CDR1 GEAIGNYY, CDR2 EKD. V was pared by 5 bases and J by 0 bases, with 29 bases of the junction left unmatched. The CDR3 contains 22 residues. Here the CDR3 reads CACGSMSWGETPGPKNTDKLIF. The DNA of the CDR3 is TGTGCCTGTGGCAGTATGAGCTGGGGGGAAACACCCGGGCCGAAGAACACCGATAAACTCATCTTT.

This clone appeared a few times. The protein that TCRdb holds for this DNA derives from a much larger clone and differs from the translated DNA at residue 9, which likely indicates a read error; the protein shown here is translated from the DNA. The genes are TRDV2 and TRDJ1, with D unresolved. The J gene is absent in TCRdb and was assigned here via DNA matching to germline. V lost 3 bases and J 5 bases, leaving 18 bases between the germline ends. The CDR3 is made up of 15 amino acids. Germline V gene lookup returns CDR1 GEAIGNYY and CDR2 EKD. CDR3 amino acids: CACDSGGFMTDKLIF. The CDR3 nucleotides read TGTGCCTGTGACTCCGGAGGGTTCATGACTGATAAACTCATCTTT.

To note about this clone: A far bigger clonotype differs at one base, so this is likely a read error. Other nucleotide sequences from this sample produce the same CDR3. This chain uses TRDV3 with TRDJ1; 9 bases are a match to TRDD3. Matching the DNA to germline supplied the J gene, which TCRdb does not give. The CDR3 runs 21 residues. Germline CDR1 and CDR2: TVYSNPD and GDNSRS (reference sequence). V shed 2 bases, J shed 3 bases, and the junction held 28 bases outside the gene matches. CDR3 protein: CAFEPTWGIKATSRASDKLIF. The CDR3 DNA reads TGTGCCTTTGAGCCGACCTGGGGGATTAAGGCCACTTCGCGAGCTTCCGATAAACTCATCTTT. Full variable domain (rest looked up from reference TRDV3 and TRDJ1): CDKVTQSSPDQTVASGSEVVLLCTYDTVYSNPDLFWYRIRPDYSFQFVFYGDNSRSEGADFTQGRFSVKHILTQKAFHLVISPVRTEDSATYYCAFEPTWGIKATSRASDKLIFGKGTRVTVEP.

In the case of this clone: TCRdb records a much larger clone's protein for this DNA, with a difference at residue 9 that likely arises from a read error; the protein given is the translation of the DNA. The chain carries TRDV1 and TRDJ1, with unresolved D. TCRdb supplies no J gene; here it was assigned by aligning the nucleotide sequence to germline. Germline V gives CDR1 TSWWSYY, CDR2 QGS. V was pared by 2 bases and J by 6 bases, with 19 bases between. CDR3 length: 16 amino acids. Here the CDR3 DNA reads TGTGCTCTTGGGGAATTCGCAGGACCCCATAAGAATAAACTCATCTTT. Its translation is CALGEFAGPHKNKLIF.

A note on this clone: With a far larger clone one base away, a read error is the likely cause. The sample carries other DNA sequences with the same CDR3. This chain connects TRDV2 to TRDJ1; 7 nucleotides line up with TRDD3. The J gene is not listed in TCRdb, so it was assigned here from a DNA match to germline. Germline CDR1 GEAIGNYY, CDR2 EKD. CDR3 length: 16 amino acids. CDR3 loop: CACDTAGGSYTDKLIF. The CDR3 DNA reads TGCGCCTGTGACACCGCAGGGGGATCGTACACCGATAAACTCATCTTT.

Regarding this clone: TCRdb lists the protein of a much larger clone for this DNA, which differs at residue 7, so this is likely a read error; the protein given here is translated from the DNA itself. This chain links TRDV1 with TRDJ1; 7 bases are shared with TRDD3. The J gene is not listed in TCRdb, so it was assigned here from a DNA match to germline. Germline values: CDR1 TSWWSYY, CDR2 QGS. The CDR3 sequence is 23 residues long. Unmatched junction bases numbered 28, after V lost 1 base and J lost 2 bases. This CDR3 is CALGEQHLNLYWGTSGGTDKLIF. The CDR3 DNA is TGTGCTCTTGGGGAACAGCACCTAAACCTGTACTGGGGAACCAGTGGGGGGACCGATAAACTCATCTTT.